In its sample, the clone carrying this T cell receptor beta chain was seen a few times. The target antigen is unknown. This entry comes from a study of cytomegalovirus exposure and HLA in healthy donors. Whole-study results and caveats: A later analysis showed TCR association rates differing by HLA locus, peaking at DRB1 and lowest at HLA-C. Across donors, presence/absence analyses took sequencing depth to be roughly uniform. TCR beta sequences reportedly predicted most subjects' HLA-A and HLA-B alleles accurately.

The CDR3 is 14 residues long. Germline lookup yields CDR1 MNHNY and CDR2 SVGAGI (reference sequence). The trim removed 6 bases at V and 4 bases at J, leaving 6 bases unmatched. The PCR made use of 60 Vbeta and 13 Jbeta primers. Clones were sequenced by immunoSEQ multiplex PCR, and TCRdb holds only the in-frame ones, with some missing. This sample has 200,000 or so clones, with roughly 84% found just once. The TCR originated in a woman aged 45-60 years in good health and CMV-seropositive. The chain is built from TRBV6-6 and TRBJ2-7, with 10 bases lining up with TRBD2. Input material: PBMCs. CDR3 sequence: CASRVSGGAYEQYF. The CDR3 DNA reads as TGTGCCAGCAGGGTGAGCGGGGGGGCTTACGAGCAGTACTTC.